These 27 T cell receptor beta chains share one sample of origin, sequenced in a study of CD8 T cell repertoires and HIV-1 epitope variants. These receptors' antigens are unknown. Sequenced by immunoSEQ multiplex PCR; TCRdb stores in-frame clones only, minus some. The table includes 5,500 to 6,000 clones, around two thirds detected once. The specimen sequenced was cultured CD8+ T cells derived from PBMCs. These receptors came from a male donor with HIV.

The J gene is TRBJ1-1, the V gene TRBV6-5, with a tentative D call TRBD1 (5 bases). The CDR3 runs to 16 residues. CDR1 is MNHEY, CDR2 SVGAGI, per germline. The V and J ends lost 3 bases and 4 bases respectively, with 18 bases between them. CDR3 DNA sequence: TGTGCCAGCAGTTATAAAACAGGCCCCGGGGGCACTGAAGCTTTCTTT. It specifies CASSYKTGPGGTEAFF.

The CDR3 reads CASSAGAGGPSYNEQFF. Here the CDR3 DNA reads TGTGCCAGCAGCGCAGGGGCGGGAGGGCCGTCCTACAATGAGCAGTTCTTC. The chain has TRBV28 and TRBJ2-1, with 9 nucleotides matching TRBD2. V shed 6 bases, J shed 1 base, and the junction held 10 bases outside the gene matches. The CDR3 is 17 residues long. CDR1 and CDR2 (germline): MDHEN, SYDVKM.

The chain employs TRBV5-1 and TRBJ2-5; the D is unclear. The CDR3 runs to 14 residues. The germline CDR1 and CDR2 sequences are SGHRS and YFSETQ. The V end lost 6 bases, the J end lost 5 bases, and 17 bases lay between the germline ends. In DNA, the CDR3 is TGCGCCAGCAACTCCGGCAGTATGGGGGAGACCCAGTACTTC. Translated, it gives CASNSGSMGETQYF. The full variable domain, with the rest looked up from reference TRBV5-1 and TRBJ2-5, is KAGVTQTPRYLIKTRGQQVTLSCSPISGHRSVSWYQQTPGQGLQFLFEYFSETQRNKGNFPGRFSGRQFSNSRSEMNVSTLELGDSALYLCASNSGSMGETQYFGPGTRLLVL.

V usage is TRBV27 and J usage is TRBJ2-5; D might be TRBD2 (5 bases). Germline values: CDR1 MNHEY, CDR2 SMNVEV (reference sequence). The CDR3 is 12 residues long. The germline V and J ends were trimmed by 5 bases and 5 bases, with 9 bases remaining between them. The CDR3 sequence: CASSPPGETQYF. CDR3 DNA sequence: TGTGCCAGCAGTCCCCCGGGGGAGACCCAGTACTTC.

V and J are TRBV4-1 and TRBJ2-1; 12 bases fit TRBD2. The CDR3 loop spans 17 amino acids. The V and J ends lost 0 bases and 5 bases, in that order; junction bases with no gene match: 5. Looked up from germline, CDR1 is MGHRA and CDR2 is YSYEKL. Here the CDR3 DNA reads TGCGCCAGCAGCCAAGACCTAGCGGGGGGGCACGACAATGAGCAGTTCTTC. Its protein product is CASSQDLAGGHDNEQFF.

V gene TRBV28 combines with J gene TRBJ2-2; D ambiguous. This CDR3 contains 17 residues. Trimming took 2 bases from V and 1 from J, leaving 14 bases between them. Germline-derived CDR1 and CDR2 are MDHEN and SYDVKM. The CDR3 reads CASSLAQVAKNTGELFF. Written as DNA, the CDR3 is TGTGCCAGCAGTTTAGCTCAGGTCGCGAAGAACACCGGGGAGCTGTTTTTT.

This rearrangement joins TRBV11-2 to TRBJ2-7; the D gene is possibly TRBD1 (5 bases). CDR1 is SGHAT, CDR2 FQNNGV, per germline. Trimming took 6 bases from V and 0 from J, leaving 15 bases between them. The CDR3 is 15 amino acids. The CDR3, as DNA: TGTGCCAGCAGTAAGACACCTGACAGCTCCTACGAGCAGTACTTC. This translates into CASSKTPDSSYEQYF. The whole variable domain, remainder taken from reference TRBV11-2 and TRBJ2-7, is EAGVAQSPRYKIIEKRQSVAFWCNPISGHATLYWYQQILGQGPKLLIQFQNNGVVDDSQLPKDRFSAERLKGVDSTLKIQPAKLEDSAVYLCASSKTPDSSYEQYFGPGTRLTVT.

This chain connects TRBV11-1 to TRBJ2-1, with 12 bases that match TRBD2. With V trimmed by 5 bases and J by 1 base, 3 bases remained unmatched. Germline lookup yields CDR1 SGHAT and CDR2 FQDESV (reference sequence). The CDR3 contains 16 residues. The CDR3 nucleotides are TGTGCCAGCAGCCTCACTAGCGGGGGGTCCTACAATGAGCAGTTCTTC. Protein: CASSLTSGGSYNEQFF.

This chain connects TRBV5-3 to TRBJ2-5; D is unresolved. TRBV5-3 is filed as an ORF, its function uncertain. This CDR3 spans 14 amino acids. Trimming pared 2 bases from V and 5 bases from J, leaving 13 bases between. The CDR3 nucleotides read TGTGCCAGAAGCTTTTGTCTAGGGCCGGAGACCCAGTACTTC. It yields the protein CARSFCLGPETQYF.

This clone was counted only a few times. This chain connects TRBV7-9 to TRBJ2-1; possible D gene TRBD2, 7 bases. Germline V CDR1 and CDR2: SEHNR, FQNEAQ (reference sequence). V dropped 0 bases and J dropped 6 bases, with 12 bases sitting between them. The CDR3 is 15 amino acids. CDR3 protein: CASSLAGGPGNEQFF. The CDR3 region has the DNA TGTGCCAGCAGCTTAGCGGGGGGGCCAGGCAATGAGCAGTTCTTC.

V usage is TRBV19 and J usage is TRBJ2-7, with 10 bases fitting TRBD2. Per the germline V gene, CDR1 is LNHDA and CDR2 is SQIVND (reference sequence). The J segment lost 0 bases and the V segment lost 4 bases, leaving 12 bases of the junction unmatched. The CDR3 is made up of 18 amino acids. CDR3 amino acids: CASSTHAGLAESSYEQYF. CDR3 in DNA: TGTGCCAGTAGTACTCACGCTGGACTAGCGGAAAGCTCCTACGAGCAGTACTTC. Based on the CDR3 plus reference TRBV19 and TRBJ2-7, the full variable domain is DGGITQSPKYLFRKEGQNVTLSCEQNLNHDAMYWYRQDPGQGLRLIYYSQIVNDFQKGDIAEGYSVSREKKESFPLTVTSAQKNPTAFYLCASSTHAGLAESSYEQYFGPGTRLTVT.

The CDR3 DNA sequence: TGTGCCAGCAGTGCCCAGGGACAGGGAGAGACCCAGTACTTC. This sequence encodes CASSAQGQGETQYF. V and J are TRBV2 and TRBJ2-5; 9 bases map to TRBD1. The V and J ends lost 4 bases and 4 bases, in that order; junction bases with no gene match: 4. The CDR3 totals 14 residues. The germline V gene has CDR1 SNHLY and CDR2 FYNNEI.

The chain uses TRBV7-8 and TRBJ2-1; D might be TRBD2 (6 bases). The germline V gene encodes CDR1 SGHVS and CDR2 FQNEAQ. This CDR3 spans 14 amino acids. V shed 0 bases and J shed 3 bases, with 6 bases lying between them. The CDR3 DNA sequence: TGTGCCAGCAGCTTAGCGGGGGGCTACAATGAGCAGTTCTTC. Its translation is CASSLAGGYNEQFF.

The count of this clone is one. The rearrangement uses TRBV2 and TRBJ2-1, with 8 bases aligning to TRBD2. Germline lookup yields CDR1 SNHLY and CDR2 FYNNEI. Unmatched junction bases numbered 13, after V lost 8 bases and J lost 4 bases. The CDR3 runs to 16 residues. This CDR3 is CASVSLTSGTYNEQFF. The CDR3 DNA sequence: TGTGCCAGCGTCTCTTTAACTAGCGGAACGTACAATGAGCAGTTCTTC.

The chain is built from TRBV2 and TRBJ1-2; 7 nucleotides line up with TRBD1. The CDR3 sequence is 13 residues long. V dropped 6 bases and J dropped 1; count of bases not matched to a gene: 2. Germline-derived CDR1 and CDR2 are SNHLY and FYNNEI. This CDR3 reads CASRGDSNYGYTF. The CDR3 nucleotides are TGTGCCAGCAGGGGGGACAGTAACTATGGCTACACCTTC.

The CDR3 DNA sequence: TGTGCCAGCAGCCAAGGGGTCGGACTAGGCTCCTACGAGCAGTACTTC. As protein: CASSQGVGLGSYEQYF. The V gene is TRBV14, the J gene TRBJ2-7; 7 bases are shared with TRBD2. Germline V CDR1 and CDR2: SGHDN, FVKESK. This CDR3 comprises 16 residues. The V gene end was trimmed by 1 base and the J gene end by 0 bases; junction bases not matched to a gene: 6.

The J gene is TRBJ1-2, the V gene TRBV9; D not certain. Germline V gene sequence: CDR1 SGDLS, CDR2 YYNGEE. Between the trimmed V and J ends, which lost 0 bases and 1 base, there was a span of 4 bases. This CDR3 contains 13 residues. The CDR3 sequence is CASSVDDNYGYTF. The DNA of the CDR3 is TGTGCCAGCAGCGTAGATGATAACTATGGCTACACCTTC.

The V and J genes are TRBV19 and TRBJ2-5, with 10 positions matching TRBD1. In germline, CDR1 is LNHDA, CDR2 SQIVND (reference sequence). The ends lost 7 bases at V and 5 bases at J; junction bases unmatched: 7. The CDR3 totals 14 residues. CDR3 sequence reads: CASTLRQGAETQYF. The CDR3 DNA reads TGTGCCAGTACCCTTAGACAGGGGGCGGAGACCCAGTACTTC.

The V gene is TRBV4-1, the J gene TRBJ2-7, with D perhaps given as TRBD1 or TRBD2 (5 bases each). The CDR3 covers 15 residues. V was trimmed by 4 bases and J by 4 bases, leaving 17 bases between them. CDR1 and CDR2 from the germline V gene are MGHRA and YSYEKL. Here the CDR3 DNA reads TGCGCCAGCAGCCCTCTGATAGAGGGGCCGTACGAGCAGTACTTC. This sequence encodes CASSPLIEGPYEQYF.

A few counts support this clone. The V gene is TRBV5-6, the J gene TRBJ1-1, with D possibly TRBD1 on 6 matching bases. Germline V gives CDR1 SGHDT, CDR2 YYEEEE. The CDR3 has 12 amino acids. With 1 base removed from V and 7 bases from J, the gap between germline ends came to 8 bases. For the CDR3, the DNA is TGTGCCAGCAGCTTGCTACAGGGTGAAGCTTTCTTT. This translates into CASSLLQGEAFF.

The chain has TRBV10-3 and TRBJ2-1, with D possibly being TRBD2 (6 bases). With 9 bases removed from V and 7 bases from J, the gap between germline ends came to 25 bases. This CDR3 has 16 residues. Germline assignment: CDR1 ENHRY and CDR2 SYGVKD. CDR3 nucleotide sequence: TGTGCCATACGGGGAGAAGGCGGGGCGTCCGTAAATGAGCAGTTCTTC. Protein product: CAIRGEGGASVNEQFF.

V usage is TRBV5-1 and J usage is TRBJ1-1; D is unresolved. Germline assignment: CDR1 SGHRS and CDR2 YFSETQ. V lost 4 bases to trimming and J lost 1 base, with 11 bases between them. The CDR3 consists of 14 residues. CDR3 in DNA: TGCGCCAGCAGCCCAGGCCCGGGGAACACTGAAGCTTTCTTT. As protein: CASSPGPGNTEAFF. The full variable domain, completed using reference TRBV5-1 and TRBJ1-1, is KAGVTQTPRYLIKTRGQQVTLSCSPISGHRSVSWYQQTPGQGLQFLFEYFSETQRNKGNFPGRFSGRQFSNSRSEMNVSTLELGDSALYLCASSPGPGNTEAFFGQGTRLTVV.

The rearrangement links TRBV7-9 to TRBJ2-1; possibly TRBD2 for D (6 bases). Between the trimmed V and J ends, which lost 2 bases and 4 bases, there was a span of 9 bases. Germline CDR1 reads SEHNR; CDR2 reads FQNEAQ (reference sequence). The length of the CDR3 is 14 residues. The CDR3 region has the DNA TGTGCCAGCAGCTTATGGGGGGAATACAATGAGCAGTTCTTC. It is translated as CASSLWGEYNEQFF.

This rearrangement joins TRBV5-6 to TRBJ2-7; D gene unclear. V was cut by 0 bases and J by 4 bases, with 5 bases left in between. CDR1 is SGHDT, CDR2 YYEEEE, per germline. This CDR3 has 12 amino acids. CDR3 in DNA: TGTGCCAGCAGCTTGGTAGGTTACGAGCAGTACTTC. It codes for CASSLVGYEQYF. Drawing the rest from reference TRBV5-6 and TRBJ2-7, the complete variable domain is DAGVTQSPTHLIKTRGQQVTLRCSPKSGHDTVSWYQQALGQGPQFIFQYYEEEERQRGNFPDRFSGHQFPNYSSELNVNALLLGDSALYLCASSLVGYEQYFGPGTRLTVT.

The chain employs TRBV7-9 and TRBJ2-3; possibly TRBD1 for D (5 bases). CDR1 is SEHNR and CDR2 is FQNEAQ in the germline V gene (reference sequence). The CDR3 extends over 13 amino acids. V shed 6 bases and J shed 2 bases, with 9 bases lying between them. Written as DNA, the CDR3 is TGTGCCAGCAGGCAGGGAAACACAGATACGCAGTATTTT. This gives the protein CASRQGNTDTQYF.

The chain is built from TRBV4-1 and TRBJ2-7; TRBD2 is a possible D gene (5 bases). The CDR3 extends over 15 amino acids. CDR1 is MGHRA, CDR2 YSYEKL, per germline. Trimming shortened V by 1 base and J by 4 bases, and 14 bases separated the two germline ends. In nucleotides, the CDR3 is TGCGCCAGCAGCCAAGTAGACGCGGGTGCGTACGAGCAGTACTTC. It is translated as CASSQVDAGAYEQYF.

The V call is TRBV29-1, the J call TRBJ1-1, with unresolved D. CDR3 length equals 13 residues. Germline assignment: CDR1 SQVTM and CDR2 ANQGSEA. The V gene lost 4 bases and the J gene lost 3 bases, with 12 bases spanning the gap. The CDR3 loop reads CSVVTHSDTEAFF. The CDR3 coding sequence is TGCAGCGTTGTCACACATTCGGACACTGAAGCTTTCTTT.